One sample yielded the 27 T cell receptor beta chains listed below, sequenced in a study of blood T cell repertoires in COVID-19. The method was immunoSEQ multiplex PCR; TCRdb's version includes in-frame clones alone and lacks a portion of them. The sample contains roughly 330,000 clones, just over 85% of which appear only once. The sequencing input was PBMCs or T cells enriched from blood (not recorded which). These receptors were obtained from a woman under 30 who had recovered from COVID-19.

The V and J genes are TRBV10-3 and TRBJ2-1; 10 positions match TRBD2. CDR1 ENHRY and CDR2 SYGVKD come from the germline V gene. The CDR3 length is 19 residues. Trimming cost V 9 bases and J 3 bases; bases outside gene matches: 20. DNA of the CDR3: TGTGCCATAAGTCGGAATCCCGAAACTAGCGGGAATAACTACAATGAGCAGTTCTTC. Protein sequence: CAISRNPETSGNNYNEQFF.

This chain connects TRBV18 to TRBJ2-2, with D unresolved. With 8 bases removed from V and 6 bases from J, the gap between germline ends came to 10 bases. The CDR3 totals 12 residues. Looked up from germline, CDR1 is KGHSH and CDR2 is LQKENI. CDR3: CASRYSPGELFF. The DNA for the CDR3 is TGTGCCAGCCGGTACAGTCCCGGGGAGCTGTTTTTT. The full variable domain, completed using reference TRBV18 and TRBJ2-2, is NAGVMQNPRHLVRRRGQEARLRCSPMKGHSHVYWYRQLPEEGLKFMVYLQKENIIDESGMPKERFSAEFPKEGPSILRIQQVVRGDSAAYFCASRYSPGELFFGEGSRLTVL.

This clone was picked up one time. This chain links TRBV13 with TRBJ1-2, with 8 nucleotides matching TRBD1. J was trimmed by 7 bases and V by 4 bases; bases with no gene match: 8. This CDR3 comprises 14 residues. The V gene's germline CDR1 is PRHDT and CDR2 FYEKMQ (reference sequence). CDR3 sequence (DNA): TGTGCCAGCAGCTCCCAGGGGGCCCTAACTGGCTACACCTTC. Protein sequence: CASSSQGALTGYTF.

Only one count was recorded for this clone. A single base separates this from a much larger clone, so it may be a read error. Different DNA sequences within this sample yield the same CDR3. The CDR3 DNA is TGTGCCAGCAGTCCCGGGACAGGGGGCACTGAAGCTTTCTTT. As protein: CASSPGTGGTEAFF. The V gene is TRBV6-5, the J gene TRBJ1-1, with TRBD1 identical over 11 bases. This CDR3 has 14 residues. Germline V lookup: CDR1 MNHEY, CDR2 SVGAGI. The V gene end was trimmed by 5 bases and the J gene end by 4 bases; junction bases not matched to a gene: 3.

The rearrangement links TRBV29-1 to TRBJ1-2; weak D call: TRBD1 (5 bases). Trimming stripped 7 bases from V and 0 bases from J, with 12 bases between. The CDR3 sequence is 13 residues long. CDR1 and CDR2 from the germline V gene are SQVTM and ANQGSEA. The CDR3 here is CSATGTSNYGYTF. The CDR3 DNA reads as TGCAGCGCCACAGGTACATCTAACTATGGCTACACCTTC.

J is TRBJ2-2 and V is TRBV9; 7 bases are shared with TRBD2. The CDR3 covers 16 residues. Trimming cost V 4 bases and J 3 bases; bases outside gene matches: 9. Germline V CDR1 and CDR2: SGDLS, YYNGEE. The CDR3 sequence: CASSTRLAGDTGELFF. The CDR3 DNA is TGTGCCAGCAGCACCCGTCTGGCGGGGGACACCGGGGAGCTGTTTTTT.

This chain links TRBV7-9 with TRBJ1-1, with D uncertain. V lost 4 bases and J lost 5, with 14 bases in between. This CDR3 region has 14 residues. Germline CDR1 is SEHNR and CDR2 is FQNEAQ (reference sequence). This CDR3 is CASSSPEAATEAFF. CDR3 DNA: TGTGCCAGCAGCTCCCCAGAAGCGGCGACTGAAGCTTTCTTT.

The CDR3: CASSLSREVVTEAFF. CDR3 nucleotide sequence: TGTGCCAGCAGTTTATCCCGGGAGGTTGTGACTGAAGCTTTCTTT. The chain employs TRBV27 and TRBJ1-1; D gene unclear. The CDR3 loop spans 15 amino acids. Germline values: CDR1 MNHEY, CDR2 SMNVEV (reference sequence). The V and J ends lost 0 bases and 5 bases respectively, with 13 bases between them.

The J gene is TRBJ2-3, the V gene TRBV10-1, with 9 bases identical to TRBD2. V lost 0 bases, J lost 5 bases, and 6 bases stayed unmatched. CDR1 is WNHNN, CDR2 SYGVQD, per germline (reference sequence). CDR3 length equals 16 residues. The CDR3 is CASSESGGGDVDTQYF. The CDR3 region has the DNA TGCGCCAGCAGTGAGTCGGGCGGGGGGGATGTAGATACGCAGTATTTT.

This rearrangement joins TRBV18 to TRBJ2-3, with 9 bases aligning to TRBD2. Looked up from germline, CDR1 is KGHSH and CDR2 is LQKENI. The J segment lost 5 bases and the V segment lost 3 bases, leaving 6 bases of the junction unmatched. This CDR3 has 15 amino acids. The CDR3 DNA is TGTGCCAGCTCACCGGGGAAACTAGCGGGAGATACGCAGTATTTT. Translated, it gives CASSPGKLAGDTQYF.

V is TRBV10-3 and J is TRBJ1-6; weak D call: TRBD1 (6 bases). Germline V CDR1 and CDR2: ENHRY, SYGVKD. The CDR3 totals 13 residues. Trimming removed 10 bases at V and 10 bases at J, with 17 bases between. The CDR3 region has the DNA TGTGCCACCAACAGGGACCAGGGGTCACCCCTCCACTTT. Protein product: CATNRDQGSPLHF.

The genes are TRBV5-5 and TRBJ1-5; D gene ambiguous. The V and J ends lost 4 bases and 2 bases respectively, with 10 bases between them. Germline V gene sequence: CDR1 SGHKS, CDR2 YYEKEE (reference sequence). This CDR3 has 14 residues. The CDR3 here is CASSIYSGNQPQHF. The CDR3, as DNA: TGTGCCAGCAGCATTTACTCTGGCAATCAGCCCCAGCATTTT.

This chain uses TRBV4-1 with TRBJ2-5; 8 positions match TRBD1. CDR1 and CDR2 (germline): MGHRA, YSYEKL. With 0 bases clipped from V and 5 bases from J, the junction kept 8 bases outside the gene matches. This CDR3 has 16 residues. In DNA form, the CDR3 reads TGCGCCAGCAGCCAAGATATTAGGGACAGGAGGGAGACCCAGTACTTC. Translation: CASSQDIRDRRETQYF.

A single count supports this clone. The gene calls are TRBV20-1 and TRBJ1-2; D possibly corresponds to TRBD1 (6 bases). The CDR3 has 12 amino acids. CDR1 and CDR2 from the germline V gene are DFQATT and SNEGSKA (reference sequence). Between the trimmed V and J ends, which lost 3 bases and 10 bases, there was a span of 15 bases. Here the CDR3 reads CSASKVTGAYTF. The CDR3 DNA follows: TGCAGTGCTAGTAAAGTGACAGGTGCCTACACCTTC.

The V call is TRBV5-4, the J call TRBJ2-7, with D perhaps matching TRBD2 (5 bases). The CDR3 runs 11 residues. Germline assignment: CDR1 SGHNT and CDR2 YYREEE (reference sequence). V gave up 3 bases and J gave up 5 bases, with 6 bases separating them. The CDR3 spells CASSSGNEQYF. CDR3 bases: TGTGCCAGCAGCTCCGGGAACGAGCAGTACTTC.

The chain carries TRBV9 and TRBJ1-1; D might be TRBD1 (6 bases). This CDR3 has 15 residues. V gave up 0 bases and J gave up 1 base, with 10 bases separating them. CDR1 and CDR2 (germline): SGDLS, YYNGEE. Written as DNA, the CDR3 is TGTGCCAGCAGCGTAGCAACAGGGACGAACACTGAAGCTTTCTTT. Encoded protein: CASSVATGTNTEAFF.

This CDR3 reads CASREGAGGYTF. The CDR3 coding sequence is TGTGCCAGCAGGGAGGGGGCTGGGGGCTACACCTTC. The chain is built from TRBV6-5 and TRBJ1-2; TRBD1 aligns across 7 bases. V shed 6 bases, J shed 8 bases, and the junction held 6 bases outside the gene matches. The CDR3 totals 12 residues. Germline CDR1 reads MNHEY; CDR2 reads SVGAGI.

This chain links TRBV19 with TRBJ2-3; 10 bases match TRBD2. The germline gives CDR1 LNHDA, CDR2 SQIVND (reference sequence). The V segment lost 5 bases and the J segment 2 bases; nucleotides outside the gene matches: 10. The CDR3 has 17 amino acids. CDR3 DNA: TGTGCCAGTAGTTCACTGGGTCTAGCGGGAGACACAGATACGCAGTATTTT. Residues: CASSSLGLAGDTDTQYF.

This chain's CDR3 is CASSRFGTSEGNEQFF. CDR3 DNA sequence: TGTGCCAGCAGCCGTTTTGGGACTAGCGAGGGGAATGAGCAGTTCTTC. This chain links TRBV4-2 with TRBJ2-1, with TRBD2 identical over 10 bases. The length of the CDR3 is 16 residues. The junction had 10 bases not matched to a gene; V was cut back by 4 bases and J by 7 bases. Germline lookup yields CDR1 LGHNA and CDR2 YNFKEQ.

V is TRBV18 and J is TRBJ1-2, with a weak D call TRBD1 (6 bases). The V end was cut by 1 base, the J end by 6 bases, with 15 bases between. From germline, CDR1 is KGHSH and CDR2 LQKENI. The CDR3 is 15 amino acids. CDR3 amino acids: CASSPLPQGGNGYTF. CDR3 nucleotide sequence: TGTGCCAGCTCACCACTACCACAGGGAGGGAATGGCTACACCTTC.

The chain recombines TRBV10-3 with TRBJ2-1; D is possibly TRBD1 (5 bases). The CDR3 has 12 residues. Germline assignment: CDR1 ENHRY and CDR2 SYGVKD. V lost 3 bases and J 7 bases, leaving 7 bases between the germline ends. DNA for the CDR3: TGTGCCATCAGTGACAGGGTAAATGAGCAGTTCTTC. Its protein product is CAISDRVNEQFF.

This clone was picked up a small number of times. The chain has TRBV6-6 and TRBJ2-7; weak D call: TRBD2 (5 bases). This CDR3 spans 14 amino acids. V dropped 1 base and J dropped 0 bases, with 7 bases sitting between them. Germline V gene lookup returns CDR1 MNHNY and CDR2 SVGAGI (reference sequence). The CDR3 sequence is CASSYWGDSYEQYF. CDR3 coding DNA: TGTGCCAGCAGTTACTGGGGAGACTCCTACGAGCAGTACTTC.

V gene TRBV9 combines with J gene TRBJ2-6; 7 nucleotides line up with TRBD1. Germline values: CDR1 SGDLS, CDR2 YYNGEE. V trimming: 3 bases; J trimming: 1 base; junction bases outside the gene matches: 7. The CDR3 consists of 17 residues. The CDR3 region is CASSDLLTGSGANVLTF. CDR3 DNA: TGTGCCAGCAGCGACCTACTGACAGGGTCTGGGGCCAACGTCCTGACTTTC.

This clone was counted between two and nine times. This chain joins TRBV15 and TRBJ2-2; weak D call: TRBD2 (6 bases). Germline CDR1 reads LNHNV; CDR2 reads YYDKDF (reference sequence). This CDR3 is 17 amino acids long. V shed 3 bases and J shed 6 bases, with 20 bases lying between them. The CDR3 region has the DNA TGTGCCACCAGCAGGATGGGGGGACTCGGCCAAGCCGGGGAGCTGTTTTTT. Translation: CATSRMGGLGQAGELFF.

This clone was seen a handful of times. The chain joins TRBV5-6 to TRBJ2-7; D is undetermined. The V gene's germline CDR1 is SGHDT and CDR2 YYEEEE. The CDR3 is 13 amino acids. V dropped 4 bases and J dropped 1 base, with 9 bases sitting between them. This chain's CDR3 is CASSLDWSYEQYF. CDR3 nucleotide sequence: TGTGCCAGCAGCCTCGACTGGTCCTACGAGCAGTACTTC.

This sequence joins TRBV10-3 and TRBJ2-3; no clear D. CDR1 is ENHRY and CDR2 is SYGVKD in the germline V gene. The CDR3 contains 15 residues. V was shortened by 7 bases and J by 1 base, with 15 bases between the two germline ends. This CDR3 reads CAITPSPGRTDTQYF. DNA for the CDR3: TGTGCCATCACCCCCTCGCCGGGTCGCACAGATACGCAGTATTTT.

The rearrangement joins TRBV30 to TRBJ2-1; tentatively, D is TRBD1 or TRBD2 (6 bases each). The V and J ends lost 5 bases and 4 bases respectively, with 12 bases between them. The germline gives CDR1 GTSNPN, CDR2 SVGIG (reference sequence). CDR3 length: 13 amino acids. This CDR3 is CAWGGLGYNEQFF. The CDR3 nucleotides read TGTGCCTGGGGGGGGCTCGGATACAATGAGCAGTTCTTC.